This TCR beta chain was recovered during a study of Ad26.COV2.S vaccination and SARS-CoV-2 variants (dated by TCRdb to the early 2020s). Looking at the study overall: Donors in the vaccine arm were drawn from COV1001, a phase I-IIa trial of Ad26.COV2.S in healthy adults that was multicentre, randomized, double-blind and placebo-controlled. Investigators did not know the trial group allocation while performing experiments and assessing outcomes. The TCR-sequenced set comprised about 32 samples: some 19 Ad26.COV2.S vaccine recipients, 5 placebo recipients and 8 SARS-CoV-2 convalescent individuals. Dosing of Ad26.COV2.S was intramuscular, at either 5x10^10 or 1x10^11 viral particles, delivered as one shot or as two shots spaced 56 days apart. TCRbeta repertoire sequencing served as the tool for gauging how specific and how broad the SARS-CoV-2-reactive T cell receptors were following Ad26.COV2.S vaccination. Participants in the trial were split at random into five groups of five each, receiving low-dose or high-dose Ad26.COV2.S once or twice, or else placebo on both occasions. General conclusions and limits of the study: According to the authors, total T cell responses may have been underestimated by the TCR breadth and depth analyses. Vaccine and placebo recipients had similar non-spike TCR breadth, a finding consistent with the vaccine containing only spike. Spike-specific TCR breadth was higher in Ad26.COV2.S recipients than in placebo recipients (P = 0.0014). The study was not powered for comparison of responses between vaccine doses or regimens. Substantial breadth of spike-specific CD8+ and CD4+ T cell responses was reported after vaccination.

TCRbeta CDR3 regions were sequenced with the immunoSEQ Assay. After extraction, genomic DNA underwent amplification by bias-controlled multiplex PCR, followed by high-throughput sequencing. The original methods were these. Collapsing and filtering of sequences were performed to quantify the absolute abundance of each unique TCRbeta CDR3 region. Usable DNA was measured by amplifying reference genes present in all nucleated cells, and TCRbeta template counts were normalized to that usable DNA to estimate T cell fraction. Repertoire TCRs were annotated as SARS-CoV-2-specific by exact matching of V gene, CDR3 amino acid sequence and J gene to a known reactive TCR set. The reference SARS-CoV-2 TCR set was derived from MIRA and filtered for enrichment in COVID-19-positive ImmuneCODE repertoires, a step that removed public or cross-reactive TCRs. Using the MIRA antigens, annotated TCRs were further analysed by specific ORF or by position within an ORF. Breadth was defined as the number of annotated unique rearrangements divided by the total number of unique productive rearrangements, and depth was defined as the summed frequency of the annotated unique rearrangements. Group comparisons of TCR breadth used two-sided Wilcoxon rank-sum tests. Not all clones reach the TCRdb copy of this immuneACCESS table, which keeps in-frame sequences only. Checked studies attribute under half of the gap to unresolved V genes and leave the rest unexplained. V and J calls and clone size are those listed in that table; D and trimming were worked out from the DNA. The sample table shows about 420,000 clones, and approximately 90% are seen once. Approximately 4% of the sample is taken by the ten largest.

Explained via the paper, the treatment or condition label denotes: over 15 received Ad26.COV2.S at low or high dose, single or two shots; roughly five received placebo; per-sample allocation not given. For vaccine and placebo recipients, the sequenced repertoires came from samples collected on day 63 after the first injection. Cohort 1b enrolled about 25 adults aged 18-55 years at a single site in Boston, USA, between 29 July and 7 August 2020. Ad26.COV2.S was a replication-incompetent adenovirus type 26 vector expressing a prefusion-stabilized SARS-CoV-2 spike protein from the original Wuhan strain. From the germline V gene, CDR1 is SNHLY and CDR2 is FYNNEI. The CDR3 numbers 16 residues from cysteine through phenylalanine. The retained sequence is limited to the CDR3, 48 bases, with the frame set at the first base. V was cut back by 3 bases and J by 4 bases, leaving a gap of 16 bases between them.

To note about this clone: Its antigen has not been determined. The record has no base qualities; no much larger clone is one base away.

The chain links TRBV2 with TRBJ2-1, with the D call perhaps TRBD1 or TRBD2, as 6 bases match in each case. This TCR was recovered from a person aged 18-65 years who received the Ad26.COV2.S COVID-19 vaccine or a placebo. The specimen comprised peripheral blood, sampled in a trial of Ad26.COV2.S vaccine versus placebo. This receptor carries the CDR3 CASSDSGARPYNEQFF. The DNA reads TGTGCCAGCAGTGACTCGGGGGCCCGGCCTTACAATGAGCAGTTCTTC. The full variable domain, with segments outside the CDR3 supplied by the reference TRBV2 and TRBJ2-1 proteins, appears as EPEVTQTPSHQVTQMGQEVILRCVPISNHLYFYWYRQILGQKVEFLVSFYNNEISEKSEIFDDQFSVERPDGSNFTLKIRSTKLEDSAMYFCASSDSGARPYNEQFFGPGTRLTVL.